These 10 T cell receptor beta chains were sequenced from one sample in a study of shared clonotypes between healthy human individuals. Profiling relied on immunoSEQ multiplex PCR, and the TCRdb table lists in-frame clones only, not all of them. The sample lists 450,000 to 600,000 clones, around 80% occurring once. Sequencing was carried out using PBMCs. These receptors came from a woman aged 40 to 50 in good health. Some clones in this sample may be carry-over from other donors' samples.

J is TRBJ1-1 and V is TRBV2; D unresolved. The V and J ends lost 7 bases and 3 bases respectively, with 15 bases between them. From germline, CDR1 is SNHLY and CDR2 FYNNEI. This CDR3 has 14 amino acids. CDR3 region: CASKAIIPDTEAFF. CDR3 sequence (DNA): TGTGCCAGCAAGGCCATAATTCCGGACACTGAAGCTTTCTTT.

This clone was seen a handful of times. The V gene is TRBV6-5, the J gene TRBJ1-1, with 8 positions matching TRBD1. In germline, CDR1 is MNHEY, CDR2 SVGAGI. The CDR3 runs 14 residues. J was trimmed by 4 bases and V by 5 bases; bases with no gene match: 6. CDR3 sequence: CASSRDRGITEAFF. In DNA form, the CDR3 reads TGTGCCAGCAGTCGAGACAGGGGAATCACTGAAGCTTTCTTT.

The rearrangement uses TRBV25-1 and TRBJ2-7; D gene unclear. Trimming pared 3 bases from V and 1 base from J, leaving 16 bases between. Germline V gene data show CDR1 as MGHDK and CDR2 as SYGVNS. There are 16 residues in the CDR3. CDR3 sequence: CASSDGRAEISYEQYF. The CDR3 DNA is TGTGCCAGCAGTGACGGAAGGGCAGAAATATCCTACGAGCAGTACTTC.

The V and J genes are TRBV10-2 and TRBJ2-5; D ambiguous. The V and J ends lost 4 bases and 5 bases respectively, with 14 bases between them. Per germline, CDR1 WSHSY and CDR2 SAAADI. The CDR3 length is 14 residues. The chain's CDR3 is CASSGASRFETQYF. CDR3 bases: TGCGCCAGCAGTGGGGCTAGTCGATTTGAGACCCAGTACTTC.

This rearrangement joins TRBV28 to TRBJ2-3, with D possibly called TRBD1 or TRBD2 (5 bases each). From germline, CDR1 is MDHEN and CDR2 SYDVKM. V lost 6 bases, J lost 2 bases, and 27 bases lay in between. CDR3 length: 19 amino acids. The CDR3 DNA is TGTGCCAGCAGGCGACACCGGGACCTCTCATTCCTGGTCACAGATACGCAGTATTTT. This gives the protein CASRRHRDLSFLVTDTQYF. Supplemented by reference TRBV28 and TRBJ2-3, the full variable domain reads DVKVTQSSRYLVKRTGEKVFLECVQDMDHENMFWYRQDPGLGLRLIYFSYDVKMKEKGDIPEGYSVSREKKERFSLILESASTNQTSMYLCASRRHRDLSFLVTDTQYFGPGTRLTVL.

This chain uses TRBV7-2 with TRBJ1-1; possibly TRBD1 for D (5 bases). The germline V and J ends were trimmed by 2 bases and 2 bases, with 12 bases remaining between them. The CDR3 extends over 15 amino acids. From germline, CDR1 is SGHTA and CDR2 FQGNSA. The CDR3 spells CASSLLGQGNTEAFF. The CDR3 nucleotides read TGTGCCAGCAGCTTATTGGGCCAGGGTAACACTGAAGCTTTCTTT.

This chain links TRBV30 with TRBJ2-2; the D call may be TRBD1 or TRBD2 (5 bases each). Germline V lookup: CDR1 GTSNPN, CDR2 SVGIG (reference sequence). The V end lost 8 bases, the J end lost 1 base, and 14 bases lay between the germline ends. This CDR3 is 14 amino acids long. CDR3 in DNA: TGTGCCGGCTCCGGGACGGGGAACACCGGGGAGCTGTTTTTT. Protein sequence: CAGSGTGNTGELFF.

V and J are TRBV27 and TRBJ2-1; no firm D call. The germline CDR1 and CDR2 sequences are MNHEY and SMNVEV (reference sequence). Trimming left V 8 bases short and J 0 bases short, with 17 bases between. This CDR3 region has 16 residues. CDR3 sequence: CASADSTASSYNEQFF. The CDR3 DNA reads TGTGCCAGCGCCGACTCCACAGCGAGCTCCTACAATGAGCAGTTCTTC.

The chain combines TRBV6-4 with TRBJ2-3, with a possible D match to TRBD2 (6 bases). V gave up 0 bases and J gave up 2 bases, with 9 bases separating them. Germline-derived CDR1 and CDR2 are MRHNA and SNTAGT. The CDR3 has 15 amino acids. The CDR3 reads CASSDSSGPTDTQYF. In DNA, the CDR3 is TGTGCCAGCAGTGACTCTAGCGGCCCCACAGATACGCAGTATTTT.

A note on this clone: The conserved phenylalanine or tryptophan is not found at the CDR3 terminus, so this likely reflects a read error. It is unclear where the CDR3 begins or ends on the DNA, so no DNA is shown, and the CDR3 is as TCRdb lists it. The chain is built from TRBV7-9 and TRBJ2-7. CDR1 and CDR2 (germline): SEHNR, FQNEAQ (reference sequence). The CDR3 is 13 residues long, counting both termini. The CDR3 reads CASSLEGFTTPTL.